The 9 T cell receptor beta chains below were found in one sample sequenced in a study of monozygotic twins with inflammatory bowel disease. TCRdb re-called the 5' RACE reads and shows each CDR3 protein once, DNA omitted. The table lists approximately 400,000 distinct CDR3 sequences. Sequences were obtained from blood. The receptors here all came from a human donor with ulcerative colitis or Crohn's disease, or a healthy co-twin of an affected twin (not recorded which).

The chain couples TRBV29-1 to TRBJ2-3; the TCRdb D gene call, TRBD1, has no DNA to confirm it. CDR1 and CDR2 from the germline V gene are SQVTM and ANQGSEA. This CDR3 comprises 14 residues. CDR3: CSVAQGGGTDTQYF.

V is TRBV6-6 and J is TRBJ2-7; the D call of TRBD2 rests on TCRdb alone, since no DNA is present to check it. Germline CDR1 reads MNHNY; CDR2 reads SVGAGI (reference sequence). The CDR3 consists of 14 residues. The CDR3 spells CASSYQGRSVEQYF.

The chain uses TRBV19 and TRBJ1-1; TCRdb designates TRBD1, a call that cannot be tested without DNA. The V gene's germline CDR1 is LNHDA and CDR2 SQIVND (reference sequence). The CDR3 runs 17 residues. CDR3 sequence reads: CASSIDRGRSVNTEAFF.

V usage is TRBV5-1 and J usage is TRBJ2-7; TCRdb names TRBD1, which stays unverified in the absence of DNA. Germline CDR1 is SGHRS and CDR2 is YFSETQ. The CDR3 has 13 amino acids. CDR3 sequence: CASSWGQGDEQYF.

The V call is TRBV11-2, the J call TRBJ1-3; there is no DNA to check the TCRdb D call of TRBD1. CDR1 SGHAT and CDR2 FQNNGV come from the germline V gene. The CDR3 totals 17 residues. CDR3 protein: CASSRGAVLNSGNTIYF.

The chain employs TRBV28 and TRBJ2-7; TCRdb selects TRBD2, and the lack of DNA leaves this call unchecked. The CDR3 loop spans 16 amino acids. Germline V gene data show CDR1 as MDHEN and CDR2 as SYDVKM. CDR3 loop: CASSLGRSGGAYEQYF.

This chain connects TRBV12-3 or TRBV12-4 to TRBJ2-5; checking the TCRdb D call of TRBD1 is not possible without DNA. The CDR3 runs to 13 residues. CDR3 residues: CASSFNGGETQYF.

CDR3 in amino acids: CASSSTSGRSGELFF. The rearrangement joins TRBV7-6 to TRBJ2-2; TCRdb proposes TRBD2, but this gene call is untestable without DNA. CDR1 is SGHVS, CDR2 FNYEAQ, per germline. CDR3 length equals 15 residues.

V is TRBV7-2 and J is TRBJ1-3. Germline V gene data show CDR1 as SGHTA and CDR2 as FQGNSA. The CDR3 extends over 16 amino acids. The CDR3 is CASSLVRGLSGNTIYF. Together with reference TRBV7-2 and TRBJ1-3, the CDR3 gives the full variable domain: GAGVSQSPSNKVTEKGKDVELRCDPISGHTALYWYRQSLGQGLEFLIYFQGNSAPDKSGLPSDRFSAERTGGSVSTLTIQRTQQEDSAVYLCASSLVRGLSGNTIYFGEGSWLTVV.